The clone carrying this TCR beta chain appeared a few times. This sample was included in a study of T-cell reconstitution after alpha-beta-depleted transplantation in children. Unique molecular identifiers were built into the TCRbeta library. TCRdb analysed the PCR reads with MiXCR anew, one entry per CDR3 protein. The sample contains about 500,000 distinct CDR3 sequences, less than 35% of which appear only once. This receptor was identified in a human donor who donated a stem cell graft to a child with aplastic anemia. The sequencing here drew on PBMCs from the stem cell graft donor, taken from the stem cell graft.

CDR3 sequence (DNA): TGCAGCGGGACTTCAAGCACAGATACGCAGTATTTT. It yields the protein CSGTSSTDTQYF. This chain connects TRBV29-1 to TRBJ2-3, with D perhaps TRBD2 (5 bases). Germline V CDR1 and CDR2: SQVTM, ANQGSEA. V was clipped by 7 bases and J by 0 bases, with 8 bases between them. This CDR3 comprises 12 residues.